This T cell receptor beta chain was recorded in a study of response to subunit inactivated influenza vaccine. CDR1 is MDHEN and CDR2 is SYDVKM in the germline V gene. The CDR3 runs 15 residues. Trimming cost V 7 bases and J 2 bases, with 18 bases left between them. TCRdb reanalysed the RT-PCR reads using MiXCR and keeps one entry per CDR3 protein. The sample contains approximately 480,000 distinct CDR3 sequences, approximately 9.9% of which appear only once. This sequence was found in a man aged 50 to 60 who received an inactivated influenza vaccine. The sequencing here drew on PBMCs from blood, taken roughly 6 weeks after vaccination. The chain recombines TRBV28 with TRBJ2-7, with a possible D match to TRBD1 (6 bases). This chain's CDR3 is CASKYQGTLAYEQYF. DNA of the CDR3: TGTGCCAGCAAATATCAGGGGACCCTTGCCTACGAGCAGTACTTC.